One and the same sample provided the 27 T cell receptor beta chains below, sequenced in a study of blood T cell repertoires in COVID-19. This table comes from immunoSEQ multiplex PCR, and its TCRdb copy is limited to in-frame clones, with some not included. The sample lists about 33,000 clones; around nine tenths were seen once. The sequencing input was peripheral blood. These receptors were obtained from a man between 70 and 80 years old with acute or convalescent COVID-19.

The rearrangement joins TRBV21-1 to TRBJ2-2; no check of the table's D call, TRBD1, against the DNA was made. TRBV21-1 is flagged as a pseudogene. The CDR3 is made up of 12 amino acids. The CDR3 loop is CASSKQSGELFF. DNA of the CDR3: TGTGCCAGCAGCAAACAGTCCGGGGAGCTGTTTTTT.

This clone was seen only once. V and J are TRBV9 and TRBJ1-3, with TRBD1 matching 10 bases. Germline values: CDR1 SGDLS, CDR2 YYNGEE. Trimming removed 5 bases from V and 3 bases from J; junction bases left unmatched: 11. CDR3 length equals 17 residues. The CDR3 DNA is TGTGCCAGCAGTTTTGATGCCGGGACAGGGGTTGGAAACACCATATATTTT. Amino acid sequence: CASSFDAGTGVGNTIYF.

The J gene is TRBJ2-1, the V gene TRBV2, with 7 bases identical to TRBD1. This CDR3 spans 15 amino acids. V lost 6 bases, J lost 0 bases, and 5 bases stayed unmatched. Germline loops: CDR1 SNHLY, CDR2 FYNNEI. The DNA of the CDR3 is TGTGCCAGCAGAGGGACAGTGAGCTCCTACAATGAGCAGTTCTTC. Translated, it gives CASRGTVSSYNEQFF. The full variable domain, its missing parts supplied by reference TRBV2 and TRBJ2-1, is EPEVTQTPSHQVTQMGQEVILRCVPISNHLYFYWYRQILGQKVEFLVSFYNNEISEKSEIFDDQFSVERPDGSNFTLKIRSTKLEDSAMYFCASRGTVSSYNEQFFGPGTRLTVL.

The chain recombines TRBV11-1 with TRBJ2-3, with D maybe TRBD2 (6 bases). The CDR3 runs 16 residues. The V and J ends lost 3 bases and 0 bases respectively, with 13 bases between them. Germline CDR1 SGHAT, CDR2 FQDESV (reference sequence). CDR3 sequence (DNA): TGTGCCAGCAGCTTCGGAGGGTCGCATAGCACAGATACGCAGTATTTT. Residues: CASSFGGSHSTDTQYF.

The chain recombines TRBV18 with TRBJ1-5; 9 bases match TRBD1. This CDR3 is 15 amino acids long. Germline loops: CDR1 KGHSH, CDR2 LQKENI. The trim removed 2 bases at V and 4 bases at J, leaving 3 bases unmatched. CDR3 nucleotide sequence: TGTGCCAGCTCACCAGGACAGGGGCCGAATCAGCCCCAGCATTTT. It is translated as CASSPGQGPNQPQHF.

This sequence joins TRBV28 and TRBJ1-1, with TRBD1 as a possible D gene (5 bases). V lost 2 bases to trimming and J lost 1 base, with 11 bases between them. From germline, CDR1 is MDHEN and CDR2 SYDVKM. The CDR3 length is 15 residues. DNA for the CDR3: TGTGCCAGCAGTTTAGTGGGGCCGCAGAACACTGAAGCTTTCTTT. It yields the protein CASSLVGPQNTEAFF.

V and J are TRBV28 and TRBJ2-7; D unclear. This CDR3 has 15 residues. V gave up 2 bases and J gave up 3 bases, with 14 bases separating them. Germline CDR1 is MDHEN and CDR2 is SYDVKM. CDR3 region: CASSLPAQKNYEQYF. The CDR3 DNA reads TGTGCCAGCAGTTTACCCGCACAGAAAAACTACGAGCAGTACTTC.

The gene calls are TRBV4-2 and TRBJ1-4, with 10 bases matching TRBD1. Trimming took 4 bases from V and 0 from J; bases not matched to a gene: 8. The CDR3 is 18 amino acids. Germline values: CDR1 LGHNA, CDR2 YNFKEQ. CDR3 residues: CASSPRDRGTATNEKLFF. The CDR3, as DNA: TGTGCCAGCAGCCCGCGGGACAGGGGAACTGCAACTAATGAAAAACTGTTTTTT.

The chain combines TRBV11-2 with TRBJ1-6; tentative D call: TRBD1 (6 bases). Trimming cost V 3 bases and J 8 bases, with 11 bases left between them. Germline lookup yields CDR1 SGHAT and CDR2 FQNNGV. The CDR3 is 14 residues long. The CDR3 coding sequence is TGTGCCAGCAGCTTTAGGGGGATCTATTCACCCCTCCACTTT. It translates to CASSFRGIYSPLHF.

The rearrangement uses TRBV12-3 or TRBV12-4 and TRBJ2-3, with D possibly matching TRBD2 (5 bases). V was trimmed by 1 base and J by 6 bases, leaving 8 bases between them. CDR3 size: 13 residues. The CDR3 sequence is CASSLGLWDTQYF. The CDR3 bases are TGTGCCAGCAGTTTAGGACTATGGGATACGCAGTATTTT.

The rearrangement uses TRBV20-1 and TRBJ2-1; D is ambiguous. This CDR3 is built from 10 residues. Germline loops: CDR1 DFQATT, CDR2 SNEGSKA (reference sequence). V lost 2 bases to trimming and J lost 8 bases, with 4 bases between them. CDR3 protein: CSARQDEQFF. The CDR3 DNA reads as TGCAGTGCTAGACAGGATGAGCAGTTCTTC.

The chain employs TRBV6-5 and TRBJ1-6; 9 bases fit TRBD1. This CDR3 contains 14 residues. V was clipped by 8 bases and J by 8 bases; unmatched bases: 7. Germline CDR1 reads MNHEY; CDR2 reads SVGAGI. CDR3 coding DNA: TGTGCCAGCGACCAGGACAGGGGAGATTCACCCCTCCACTTT. Translated: CASDQDRGDSPLHF.

The chain employs TRBV15 and TRBJ1-5; D unclear. The CDR3 spans 15 residues. V shed 5 bases and J shed 3 bases, with 14 bases lying between them. Germline V gives CDR1 LNHNV, CDR2 YYDKDF (reference sequence). The DNA of the CDR3 is TGTGCCACCAGCTTAGATGGACGGGACAATCAGCCCCAGCATTTT. This gives the protein CATSLDGRDNQPQHF.

V usage is TRBV19 and J usage is TRBJ1-5; 7 bases are shared with TRBD1. Germline assignment: CDR1 LNHDA and CDR2 SQIVND (reference sequence). J was trimmed by 5 bases and V by 5 bases; bases with no gene match: 9. CDR3 size: 15 residues. The CDR3 DNA follows: TGTGCCAGTAGTTACTTCTTTGGACAGGATCAGCCCCAGCATTTT. This codes for CASSYFFGQDQPQHF.

The chain is built from TRBV11-2 and TRBJ2-5; D is unresolved. The V and J ends lost 1 base and 0 bases respectively, with 3 bases between them. CDR3 length equals 13 residues. Germline V gene data show CDR1 as SGHAT and CDR2 as FQNNGV. CDR3 sequence reads: CASSLADQETQYF. The CDR3 DNA sequence: TGTGCCAGCAGCTTAGCAGACCAAGAGACCCAGTACTTC.

The V call is TRBV5-5, the J call TRBJ1-2; TRBD1 matches at 7 bases. From germline, CDR1 is SGHKS and CDR2 YYEKEE (reference sequence). With 4 bases clipped from V and 8 bases from J, the junction kept 14 bases outside the gene matches. The CDR3 has 15 amino acids. The CDR3 is CASSRLRGRGDGYTF. The CDR3 region has the DNA TGTGCCAGCAGCCGTTTGAGGGGGCGCGGGGACGGCTACACCTTC. The entire variable domain, with the rest obtained from reference TRBV5-5 and TRBJ1-2, is as follows: DAGVTQSPTHLIKTRGQQVTLRCSPISGHKSVSWYQQVLGQGPQFIFQYYEKEERGRGNFPDRFSARQFPNYSSELNVNALLLGDSALYLCASSRLRGRGDGYTFGSGTRLTVV.

This clone was seen repeatedly, ten times or more. The chain is built from TRBV6-2 or TRBV6-3 and TRBJ2-7; a possible D gene is TRBD2 (5 bases). Germline V gene lookup returns CDR1 MNHEY and CDR2 SVGEGT. Trimming removed 5 bases from V and 0 bases from J, with 14 bases in between. The CDR3 consists of 15 residues. DNA for the CDR3: TGTGCCAGCAGTCGGGAAAGGACGGCCTCCTACGAGCAGTACTTC. Residues: CASSRERTASYEQYF.

This sequence joins TRBV5-1 and TRBJ2-1; weak D call: TRBD1 (5 bases). Per the germline V gene, CDR1 is SGHRS and CDR2 is YFSETQ. V gave up 0 bases and J gave up 6 bases, with 19 bases separating them. This CDR3 is 17 amino acids long. The CDR3 DNA sequence: TGCGCCAGCAGCTTGGTCCCCCGAGGCAGGGAAGGCAATGAGCAGTTCTTC. Protein product: CASSLVPRGREGNEQFF.

The chain has TRBV9 and TRBJ1-3; weak D call: TRBD1 (5 bases). The CDR3 spans 14 residues. Trimming took off 4 bases at V and 2 bases at J, with 10 bases between the two ends. CDR1 SGDLS and CDR2 YYNGEE come from the germline V gene. Written as DNA, the CDR3 is TGTGCCAGCAGCCCACAGGTCGCTGGAAACACCATATATTTT. Protein sequence: CASSPQVAGNTIYF. Using reference TRBV9 and TRBJ1-3 for the parts outside the CDR3, the full variable domain is DSGVTQTPKHLITATGQRVTLRCSPRSGDLSVYWYQQSLDQGLQFLIQYYNGEERAKGNILERFSAQQFPDLHSELNLSSLELGDSALYFCASSPQVAGNTIYFGEGSWLTVV.

The chain combines TRBV19 with TRBJ1-5; tentatively, D is TRBD1 (5 bases). The CDR3 spans 13 residues. Trimming took off 5 bases at V and 7 bases at J, with 12 bases between the two ends. Germline lookup yields CDR1 LNHDA and CDR2 SQIVND (reference sequence). CDR3 amino acids: CASSRRVDQPQHF. The DNA for the CDR3 is TGTGCCAGTAGTCGCAGGGTTGACCAGCCCCAGCATTTT.

V is TRBV9 and J is TRBJ1-2, with D perhaps matching TRBD1 (6 bases). From germline, CDR1 is SGDLS and CDR2 YYNGEE. Trimming cost V 0 bases and J 4 bases, with 13 bases left between them. CDR3 length: 15 residues. CDR3 amino acids: CASSVAGKGGYGYTF. The CDR3 coding sequence is TGTGCCAGCAGCGTAGCCGGGAAAGGGGGCTATGGCTACACCTTC. The variable domain in full, with the rest retrieved from reference TRBV9 and TRBJ1-2, is DSGVTQTPKHLITATGQRVTLRCSPRSGDLSVYWYQQSLDQGLQFLIQYYNGEERAKGNILERFSAQQFPDLHSELNLSSLELGDSALYFCASSVAGKGGYGYTFGSGTRLTVV.

The chain couples TRBV5-1 to TRBJ1-1, with TRBD1 identical over 9 bases. V was pared by 4 bases and J by 5 bases, with 6 bases of the junction left unmatched. There are 14 residues in the CDR3. The germline V gene encodes CDR1 SGHRS and CDR2 YFSETQ. This CDR3 is CASSVQGARTEAFF. The CDR3 DNA sequence: TGCGCCAGCAGCGTACAGGGGGCGCGGACTGAAGCTTTCTTT.

This clone was seen only a few times. The V call is TRBV4-1, the J call TRBJ1-2, with 8 positions matching TRBD1. The CDR3 runs to 16 residues. With V trimmed by 1 base and J by 4 bases, 8 bases remained unmatched. Looked up from germline, CDR1 is MGHRA and CDR2 is YSYEKL. The CDR3 region is CASSQVAPGTGYGYTF. The CDR3 DNA follows: TGCGCCAGCAGCCAAGTAGCACCCGGGACAGGCTATGGCTACACCTTC.

The chain links TRBV10-2 to TRBJ2-7, with D tentatively TRBD1 (6 bases). The V gene lost 5 bases and the J gene lost 4 bases, with 9 bases spanning the gap. CDR1 is WSHSY, CDR2 SAAADI, per germline. The CDR3 is 12 amino acids. The CDR3 DNA follows: TGCGCCAGCAGTCCAGGGGAGTACGAGCAGTACTTC. Amino acid sequence: CASSPGEYEQYF.

This chain uses TRBV5-1 with TRBJ1-2; TRBD1 agrees at 9 bases. The CDR3 spans 14 residues. V was pared by 4 bases and J by 8 bases, with 9 bases of the junction left unmatched. Germline lookup yields CDR1 SGHRS and CDR2 YFSETQ. In DNA form, the CDR3 reads TGCGCCAGCAGCCAGGGACAGGGAGGTATGGGCTACACCTTC. Its translation: CASSQGQGGMGYTF.

This clone has just one count. The J gene is TRBJ2-7, the V gene TRBV27, with D perhaps matching TRBD1 (5 bases). CDR3 length: 10 amino acids. CDR1 is MNHEY and CDR2 is SMNVEV in the germline V gene (reference sequence). V lost 8 bases to trimming and J lost 7 bases, with 9 bases between them. As DNA, the CDR3 is TGTGCCAGCGGGGCGTTGGAGCAGTACTTC. Its translation: CASGALEQYF.

The chain carries TRBV14 and TRBJ1-2; 7 positions match TRBD1. CDR3 length equals 18 residues. CDR1 is SGHDN and CDR2 is FVKESK in the germline V gene. The trim removed 0 bases at V and 4 bases at J, leaving 14 bases unmatched. CDR3 nucleotides: TGTGCCAGCAGCCAAGATCTTACCGAGACAGGGCCGAGCTATGGCTACACCTTC. This gives the protein CASSQDLTETGPSYGYTF.